Listed below are T cell receptor beta chains from one sample, sequenced in a study of blood T cell repertoires in COVID-19. The repertoire was sequenced with immunoSEQ multiplex PCR; TCRdb's copy has only in-frame clones and lacks some. The sample records 170,000 or so clones, approximately 85% being singletons. The sequenced material came from PBMCs or T cells enriched from blood (not recorded which). The receptors were gathered from a man aged 35-49 years who had recovered from COVID-19. CDR3s include the opening cysteine and the closing phenylalanine or tryptophan. The D gene is left open where the match is weak. Rows may omit the clone size; those that give it use once, few, many or a size class.

. | TRBJ2-2 | 15 | TRBV19 | TRBD1 | TGTGCCAGTAGTATGAGACAGGGGAACACCGGGGAGCTGTTTTTT | CASSMRQGNTGELFF
. | TRBJ2-7 | 14 | TRBV7-8 | . | TGTGCCAGCAGCTTAGGGCTGGGGCAAAACGAGCAGTACTTC | CASSLGLGQNEQYF
. | TRBJ2-7 | 16 | TRBV6-5 | TRBD1 | TGTGCCAGCAGTTCGATCAGGGACAGGGGCTCCTACGAGCAGTACTTC | CASSSIRDRGSYEQYF
. | TRBJ1-1 | 13 | TRBV28 | . | TGTGCCACCCGAGTATCGGGGGGCACTGAAGCTTTCTTT | CATRVSGGTEAFF
. | TRBJ2-7 | 13 | TRBV11-3 | . | TGTGCCAGCAGCTTAGGATCCCTAGGCGAGCAGTACTTC | CASSLGSLGEQYF
. | TRBJ2-2 | 16 | TRBV9 | TRBD2 | TGTGCCAGCAGCGTAGCGCTAGCGGGAGACACCGGGGAGCTGTTTTTT | CASSVALAGDTGELFF
. | TRBJ2-7 | 14 | TRBV5-4 | . | TGTGCCAGCAGCTTGGCAGGGGGGACCTACGAGCAGTACTTC | CASSLAGGTYEQYF
. | TRBJ2-5 | 16 | TRBV19 | TRBD2 | TGTGCCAGTAGACCAGGACTAGCGGGGTACCAAGAGACCCAGTACTTC | CASRPGLAGYQETQYF
. | TRBJ1-5 | 14 | TRBV27 | TRBD1 | TGTGCCAGCAGTTCCGGGACAGCGAATCAGCCCCAGCATTTT | CASSSGTANQPQHF
. | TRBJ2-7 | 13 | TRBV19 | . | TGTGCCAGTAGTATTGGGGCCGCCTACGAGCAGTACTTC | CASSIGAAYEQYF
once | TRBJ2-3 | 13 | TRBV12-5 | TRBD1 | TGTGCTAGTGGTTGGACAGGGGGGGATACGCAGTATTTT | CASGWTGGDTQYF
once | TRBJ2-4 | 14 | TRBV28 | . | TGTGCCAGCAGTTTTTTCGAGGGTAGAAACATTCAGTACTTC | CASSFFEGRNIQYF
. | TRBJ2-1 | 11 | TRBV3-1/TRBV3-2 | . | TGTGCCAGCAGCCAAGTCGGTCAGCAGTTCTTC | CASSQVGQQFF
few | TRBJ2-1 | 17 | TRBV28 | . | TGTGCCAGCAGTTTAGCCCCCCTGGGGGGACTTCACAATGAGCAGTTCTTC | CASSLAPLGGLHNEQFF
. | TRBJ2-1 | 14 | TRBV27 | TRBD1 | TGTGCCAGCCGTAACCGGGACAGGTACAATGAGCAGTTCTTC | CASRNRDRYNEQFF
. | TRBJ1-2 | 12 | TRBV28 | TRBD1 | TGTGCCAGCAGTGAACAGGGGGATGGCTACACCTTC | CASSEQGDGYTF
. | TRBJ1-1 | 15 | TRBV10-3 | TRBD1 | TGTGCCATCAGTCAAGGACAGGGCGAGGACACTGAAGCTTTCTTT | CAISQGQGEDTEAFF
. | TRBJ1-1 | 16 | TRBV28 | . | TGTGCCAGCAAAACCCATTTAGGCGGCAAGGTGGCTGAAGCTTTCTTT | CASKTHLGGKVAEAFF
. | TRBJ2-1 | 15 | TRBV5-1 | TRBD1 | TGCGCCAGCAGCCTTTACAGGGGGTTCTCCAATGAGCAGTTCTTC | CASSLYRGFSNEQFF
. | TRBJ2-5 | 16 | TRBV27 | . | TGTGCCAGCAGTTTATCGGGTTCGAAAGGGGGAGAGACCCAGTACTTC | CASSLSGSKGGETQYF
. | TRBJ2-3 | 16 | TRBV2 | . | TGTGCCAGCACCCCCCTGCGTGGGGCTAGCACAGATACGCAGTATTTT | CASTPLRGASTDTQYF
. | TRBJ1-1 | 14 | TRBV7-8 | . | TGTGCCAGCAGCTTAATGTCCAGCGGGGCTGAAGCTTTCTTT | CASSLMSSGAEAFF
. | TRBJ2-3 | 16 | TRBV5-4 | TRBD1 | TGTGCCAGCAGCTTGGGTCGGGCAGGGGGCGCAGATACGCAGTATTTT | CASSLGRAGGADTQYF
. | TRBJ1-1 | 17 | TRBV3-1/TRBV3-2 | . | TGTGCCAGCAGCCAAGGGGCAGACAAAAGATTGAACACTGAAGCTTTCTTT | CASSQGADKRLNTEAFF
. | TRBJ2-7 | 14 | TRBV6-5 | . | TGTGCCAGCAGCCAACCCCCAGGGGATGGCGAGCAGTACTTC | CASSQPPGDGEQYF